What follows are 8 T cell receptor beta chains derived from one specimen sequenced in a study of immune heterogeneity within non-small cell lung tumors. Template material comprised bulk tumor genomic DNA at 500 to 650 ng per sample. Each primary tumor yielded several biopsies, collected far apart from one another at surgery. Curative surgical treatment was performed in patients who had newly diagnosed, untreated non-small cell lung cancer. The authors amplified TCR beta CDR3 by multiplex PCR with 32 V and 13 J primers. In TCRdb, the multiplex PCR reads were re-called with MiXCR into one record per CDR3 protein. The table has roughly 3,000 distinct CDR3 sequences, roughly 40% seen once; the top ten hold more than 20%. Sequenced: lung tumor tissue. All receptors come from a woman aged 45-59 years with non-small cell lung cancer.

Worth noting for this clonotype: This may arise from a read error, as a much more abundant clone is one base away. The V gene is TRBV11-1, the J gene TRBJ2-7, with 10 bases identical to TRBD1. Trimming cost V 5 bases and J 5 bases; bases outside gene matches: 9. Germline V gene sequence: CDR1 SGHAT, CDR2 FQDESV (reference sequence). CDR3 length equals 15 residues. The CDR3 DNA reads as TGTGCCAGCAGCATAGACGAGACAGGGGGCAACGAGCAGTACTTC. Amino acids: CASSIDETGGNEQYF.

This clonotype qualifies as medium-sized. The CDR3 DNA follows: TGCGCCAGCAGCCCAAGGACAGGGACTGGAAACACCATATATTTT. This codes for CASSPRTGTGNTIYF. The chain combines TRBV5-1 with TRBJ1-3; 8 bases align to TRBD1. CDR3 length equals 15 residues. The germline V gene encodes CDR1 SGHRS and CDR2 YFSETQ. V lost 4 bases, J lost 2 bases, and 5 bases stayed unmatched. The whole variable domain, filled in from reference TRBV5-1 and TRBJ1-3, reads KAGVTQTPRYLIKTRGQQVTLSCSPISGHRSVSWYQQTPGQGLQFLFEYFSETQRNKGNFPGRFSGRQFSNSRSEMNVSTLELGDSALYLCASSPRTGTGNTIYFGEGSWLTVV.

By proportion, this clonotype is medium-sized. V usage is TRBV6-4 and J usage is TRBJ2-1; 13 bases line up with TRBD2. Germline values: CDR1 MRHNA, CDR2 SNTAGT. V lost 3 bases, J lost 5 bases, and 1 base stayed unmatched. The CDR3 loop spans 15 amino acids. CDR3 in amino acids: CASSEGLAGDNEQFF. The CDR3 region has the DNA TGTGCCAGCAGTGAAGGACTAGCGGGAGACAATGAGCAGTTCTTC.

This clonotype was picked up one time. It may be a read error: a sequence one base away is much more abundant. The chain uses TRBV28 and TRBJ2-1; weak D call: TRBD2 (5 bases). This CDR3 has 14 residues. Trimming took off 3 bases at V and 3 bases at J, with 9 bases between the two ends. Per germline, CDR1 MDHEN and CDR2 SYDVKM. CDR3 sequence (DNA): TGTGCCAGCAGTTTTGGACTTTACTACAATGAGCAGTTCTTC. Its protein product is CASSFGLYYNEQFF.

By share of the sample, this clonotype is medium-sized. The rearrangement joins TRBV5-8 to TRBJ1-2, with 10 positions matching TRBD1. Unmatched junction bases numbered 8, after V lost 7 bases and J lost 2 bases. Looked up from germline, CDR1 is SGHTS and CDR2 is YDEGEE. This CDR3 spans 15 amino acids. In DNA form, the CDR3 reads TGTGCCAGCGACGGTGAGACAGGGGGCAACTATGGCTACACCTTC. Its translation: CASDGETGGNYGYTF.

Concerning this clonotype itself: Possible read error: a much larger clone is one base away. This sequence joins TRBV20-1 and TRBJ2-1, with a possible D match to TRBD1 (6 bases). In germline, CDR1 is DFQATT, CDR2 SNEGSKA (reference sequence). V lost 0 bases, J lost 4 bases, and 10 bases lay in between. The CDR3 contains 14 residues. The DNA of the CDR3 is TGCAGTGCTAGAGATAGGGGGAGATACAATGAGCAGTTCTTC. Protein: CSARDRGRYNEQFF.

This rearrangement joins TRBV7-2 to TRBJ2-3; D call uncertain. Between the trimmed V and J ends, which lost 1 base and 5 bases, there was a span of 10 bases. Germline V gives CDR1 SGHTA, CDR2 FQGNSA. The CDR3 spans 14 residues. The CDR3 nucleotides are TGTGCCAGCAGCTTAGATTTCACCCGAGATACGCAGTATTTT. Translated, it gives CASSLDFTRDTQYF.

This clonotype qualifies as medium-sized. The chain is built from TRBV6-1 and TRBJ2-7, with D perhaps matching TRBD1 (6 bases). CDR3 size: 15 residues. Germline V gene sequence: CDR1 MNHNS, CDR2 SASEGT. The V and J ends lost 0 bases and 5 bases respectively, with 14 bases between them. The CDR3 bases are TGTGCCAGCAGTGAAGCGACAGGTTCCTGGGACGAGCAGTACTTC. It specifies CASSEATGSWDEQYF.